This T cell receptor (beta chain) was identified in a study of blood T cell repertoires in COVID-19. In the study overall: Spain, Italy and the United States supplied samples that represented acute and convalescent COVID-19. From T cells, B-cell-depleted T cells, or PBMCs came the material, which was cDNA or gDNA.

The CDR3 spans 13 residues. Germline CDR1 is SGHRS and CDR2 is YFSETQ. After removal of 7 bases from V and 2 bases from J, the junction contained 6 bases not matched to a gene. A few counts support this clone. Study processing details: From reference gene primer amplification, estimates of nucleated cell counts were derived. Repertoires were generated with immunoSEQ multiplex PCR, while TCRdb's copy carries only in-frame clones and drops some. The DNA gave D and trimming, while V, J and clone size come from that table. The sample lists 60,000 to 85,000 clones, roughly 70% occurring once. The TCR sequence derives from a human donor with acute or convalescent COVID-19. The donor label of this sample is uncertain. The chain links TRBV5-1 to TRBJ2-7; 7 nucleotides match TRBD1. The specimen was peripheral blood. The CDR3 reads CASWDSGPYEQYF. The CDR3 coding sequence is TGCGCCAGCTGGGACAGCGGTCCCTACGAGCAGTACTTC.